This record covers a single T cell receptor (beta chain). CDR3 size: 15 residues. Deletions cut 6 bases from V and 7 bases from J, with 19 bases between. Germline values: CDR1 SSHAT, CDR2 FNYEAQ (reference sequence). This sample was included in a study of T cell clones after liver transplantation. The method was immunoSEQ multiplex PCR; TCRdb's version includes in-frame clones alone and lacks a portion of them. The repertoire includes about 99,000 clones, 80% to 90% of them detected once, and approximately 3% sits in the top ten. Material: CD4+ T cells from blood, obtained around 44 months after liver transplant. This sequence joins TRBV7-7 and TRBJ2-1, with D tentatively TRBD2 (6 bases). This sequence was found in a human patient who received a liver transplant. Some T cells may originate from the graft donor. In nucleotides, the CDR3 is TGTGCCAGCAGTCCTAATCGGGGGAGAAGGAATGAGCAGTTCTTC. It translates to CASSPNRGRRNEQFF.